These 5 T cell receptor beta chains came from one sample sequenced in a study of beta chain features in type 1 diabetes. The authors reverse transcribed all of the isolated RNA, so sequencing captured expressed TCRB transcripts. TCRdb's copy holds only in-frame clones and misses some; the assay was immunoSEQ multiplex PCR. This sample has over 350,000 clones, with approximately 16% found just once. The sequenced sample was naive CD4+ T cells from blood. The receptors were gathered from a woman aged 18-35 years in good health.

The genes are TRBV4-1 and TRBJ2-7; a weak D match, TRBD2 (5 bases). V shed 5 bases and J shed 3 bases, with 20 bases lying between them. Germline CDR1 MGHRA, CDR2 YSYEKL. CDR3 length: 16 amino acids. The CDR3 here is CASSDTGWTESYEQYF. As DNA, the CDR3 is TGCGCCAGCAGCGATACGGGATGGACGGAAAGCTACGAGCAGTACTTC.

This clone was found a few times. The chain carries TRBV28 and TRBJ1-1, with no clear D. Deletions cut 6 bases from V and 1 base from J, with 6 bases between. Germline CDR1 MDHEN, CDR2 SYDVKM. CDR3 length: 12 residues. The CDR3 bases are TGTGCCAGCAGCTCCTCGAACACTGAAGCTTTCTTT. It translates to CASSSSNTEAFF.

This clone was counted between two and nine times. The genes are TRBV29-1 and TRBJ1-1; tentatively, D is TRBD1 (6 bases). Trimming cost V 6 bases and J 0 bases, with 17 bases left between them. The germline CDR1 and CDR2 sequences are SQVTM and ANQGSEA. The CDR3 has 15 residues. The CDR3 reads CSVNREIIMNTEAFF. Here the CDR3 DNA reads TGCAGCGTGAACAGGGAGATAATTATGAACACTGAAGCTTTCTTT.

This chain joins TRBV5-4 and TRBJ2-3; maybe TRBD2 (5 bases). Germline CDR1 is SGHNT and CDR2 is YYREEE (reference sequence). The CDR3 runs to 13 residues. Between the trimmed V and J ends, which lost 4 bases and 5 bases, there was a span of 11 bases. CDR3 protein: CASSPRGGDTQYF. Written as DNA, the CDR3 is TGTGCCAGCAGCCCCCGAGGAGGAGATACGCAGTATTTT.

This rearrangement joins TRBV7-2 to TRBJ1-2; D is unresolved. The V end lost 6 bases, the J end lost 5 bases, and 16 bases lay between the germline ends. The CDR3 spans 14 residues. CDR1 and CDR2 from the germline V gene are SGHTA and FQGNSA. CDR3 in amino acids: CASRPAGGPYGYTF. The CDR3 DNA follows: TGTGCCAGCAGACCCGCGGGAGGTCCGTATGGCTACACCTTC. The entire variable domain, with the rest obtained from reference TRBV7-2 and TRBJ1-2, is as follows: GAGVSQSPSNKVTEKGKDVELRCDPISGHTALYWYRQSLGQGLEFLIYFQGNSAPDKSGLPSDRFSAERTGGSVSTLTIQRTQQEDSAVYLCASRPAGGPYGYTFGSGTRLTVV.